This T cell receptor (beta chain) was found in a study of cytomegalovirus exposure and HLA in healthy donors. J gave up 5 bases and V 6 bases, and 9 bases lay outside the gene matches. Germline CDR1 reads MNHEY; CDR2 reads SMNVEV (reference sequence). CDR3 length: 15 amino acids. It was with 60 Vbeta and 13 Jbeta primers that the PCR ran. Data came from immunoSEQ multiplex PCR; TCRdb stores just in-frame clones and leaves some out. The data contain 150,000 to 200,000 clones, over 75% of them singletons. Whereas donors were nominally healthy upon sampling, unrecorded immune exposures were probable. The origin of this receptor is a woman aged 45-59 years in good health and CMV-seronegative. This chain joins TRBV27 and TRBJ1-5; 8 bases agree with TRBD1. Sequenced material: PBMCs. CDR3 in DNA: TGTGCCAGCAGCCGAGGACAGGGAGGAGATCAGCCCCAGCATTTT. Amino acid sequence: CASSRGQGGDQPQHF.